What follows is one TCR beta chain and its context. The data were taken from a study of control samples from healthy donors and cancer patients. Sequencing used immunoSEQ multiplex PCR; TCRdb keeps in-frame clones, though not all of them. The sample consists of 20,000 to 30,000 clones, about nine tenths of them appearing once. The V gene end was trimmed by 3 bases and the J gene end by 3 bases; junction bases not matched to a gene: 10. Germline CDR1 and CDR2: LNHDA and SQIVND (reference sequence). The CDR3 is 16 residues long. The chain employs TRBV19 and TRBJ1-1; TRBD1 matches at 7 bases. This TCR was recovered from a man in his forties or fifties with lung cancer. Sequenced material: PBMCs. CDR3 protein: CASSMHRGGGDTEAFF. DNA for the CDR3: TGTGCCAGTAGTATGCACAGGGGTGGTGGGGACACTGAAGCTTTCTTT.